The sequence of this TCR beta chain was determined in a study of cytomegalovirus exposure and HLA in healthy donors. Overall study results and limits: A later look showed TCR association rates differing by HLA locus, highest for DRB1 and lowest for HLA-C. An observed cluster of highly shared sequence variants was recorded as a likely sequencing artifact. Donors were assumed by presence/absence analyses to have roughly uniform sequencing depth.

With regard to this clone: Its antigen is as yet unknown.

The study ran its PCR with 60 Vbeta and 13 Jbeta primers. Clones were read by immunoSEQ multiplex PCR, and TCRdb kept only the in-frame ones, dropping some. There are roughly 180,000 clones in the sample; less than 85% occur only once, and 4.8% lies in the top ten. Germline V CDR1 and CDR2: MNHEY, SVGAGI. CDR3 length equals 15 residues. Between the trimmed V and J ends, which lost 6 bases and 4 bases, there was a span of 16 bases. This clonotype was obtained from a man in his late teens or twenties in good health and CMV-seronegative. The sequencing sample was made of PBMCs. The gene calls are TRBV6-5 and TRBJ2-1; the D gene is possibly TRBD1 (6 bases). CDR3 nucleotides: TGTGCCAGCAGACCTCTAGGGGGTTCATACAATGAGCAGTTCTTC. Translated: CASRPLGGSYNEQFF.